These 27 T cell receptor beta chains originate from one sample sequenced in a study of T cells in Graves' hyperthyroidism and ophthalmopathy. Amplified TCR beta CDR3 regions came from RNA transcripts. HTBI primers drove first-round RT-PCR of the TCR CDR3. Each CDR3 protein is one row after TCRdb ran MiXCR on the multiplex PCR reads. Among hundreds of thousands of distinct CDR3 sequences listed, 46% were seen once. Sequences were obtained from peripheral blood or thyroid tissue (not recorded which). Receptors originate from a woman aged 18-29 years with Graves' hyperthyroidism.

This clonotype was detected a few times. V gene TRBV7-8 combines with J gene TRBJ1-1; 10 nucleotides agree with TRBD1. The CDR3 sequence is 14 residues long. The V and J ends lost 4 bases and 4 bases, in that order; junction bases with no gene match: 3. The germline CDR1 and CDR2 sequences are SGHVS and FQNEAQ. The CDR3 nucleotides are TGTGCCAGCAGCTGGAGACAGGGGGCCACTGAAGCTTTCTTT. Translating gives CASSWRQGATEAFF. Full variable domain (outside the CDR3, taken from reference TRBV7-8 and TRBJ1-1): GAGVSQSPRYKVAKRGQDVALRCDPISGHVSLFWYQQALGQGPEFLTYFQNEAQLDKSGLPSDRFFAERPEGSVSTLKIQRTQQEDSAVYLCASSWRQGATEAFFGQGTRLTVV.

This clonotype occurred once. The chain recombines TRBV29-1 with TRBJ1-6; D is undetermined. This CDR3 comprises 13 residues. CDR1 SQVTM and CDR2 ANQGSEA come from the germline V gene. V was pared by 2 bases and J by 6 bases, with 8 bases between. The CDR3 DNA reads TGCAGCGTTGAATTGGGAGTTAATTCACCCCTCCACTTT. It specifies CSVELGVNSPLHF.

About this clonotype itself: Given a much more abundant clone one base away, this may be a read error. Here the CDR3 reads CASSESTGIWGYTF. CDR3 coding DNA: TGTGCCAGCAGTGAGTCGACAGGGATTTGGGGCTACACCTTC. This chain links TRBV25-1 with TRBJ1-2, with 7 nucleotides matching TRBD1. The CDR3 runs to 14 residues. The V and J ends lost 3 bases and 8 bases, in that order; junction bases with no gene match: 9. Germline V gives CDR1 MGHDK, CDR2 SYGVNS.

CDR3 sequence (DNA): TGTGCCAGCAGCTTAGGCGCGTCAGGGGATTACCACGAGCAGTACTTC. Translation: CASSLGASGDYHEQYF. The chain uses TRBV13 and TRBJ2-7; maybe TRBD1 (6 bases). V lost 0 bases, J lost 5 bases, and 17 bases lay in between. This CDR3 region has 16 residues. CDR1 is PRHDT, CDR2 FYEKMQ, per germline (reference sequence).

The chain joins TRBV2 to TRBJ1-6, with D possibly matching TRBD1 (5 bases). The V gene lost 7 bases and the J gene lost 10 bases, with 5 bases spanning the gap. CDR3 length: 10 amino acids. The germline V gene encodes CDR1 SNHLY and CDR2 FYNNEI. This chain's CDR3 is CASTGSPLHF. The CDR3 DNA reads as TGTGCCAGCACAGGGTCACCCCTCCACTTT.

The gene calls are TRBV20-1 and TRBJ1-5; D is perhaps TRBD1 (6 bases). This CDR3 region has 13 residues. The V end was cut by 1 base, the J end by 8 bases, with 12 bases between. Germline CDR1 DFQATT, CDR2 SNEGSKA (reference sequence). DNA of the CDR3: TGCAGTGCTAGAGTGGGGGGCGGGGAGCCCCAGCATTTT. Protein sequence: CSARVGGGEPQHF.

As regards this clonotype: It may be a read error: a sequence one base away is much more abundant. The rearrangement uses TRBV29-1 and TRBJ1-4; D is perhaps TRBD1 (6 bases). Germline V gives CDR1 SQVTM, CDR2 ANQGSEA. The CDR3 is made up of 13 amino acids. The CDR3 loop reads CSVGQATSEKLFF. The CDR3 DNA follows: TGCAGCGTTGGACAGGCAACTAGTGAAAAACTGTTTTTT.

The sample holds many counts of this clonotype. CDR3 loop: CASSVTFGGGSPLHF. CDR3 nucleotides: TGTGCCAGCAGCGTGACCTTTGGGGGTGGCTCACCCCTCCACTTT. The chain uses TRBV9 and TRBJ1-6, with a tentative D call TRBD1 (5 bases). V was pared by 2 bases and J by 10 bases, with 16 bases between. Germline lookup yields CDR1 SGDLS and CDR2 YYNGEE. This CDR3 has 15 amino acids.

This clonotype was detected only once. The chain couples TRBV15 to TRBJ2-7; D possibly matches TRBD1 or TRBD2 (6 bases each). Germline V gene lookup returns CDR1 LNHNV and CDR2 YYDKDF (reference sequence). The CDR3 is 15 amino acids. Between the trimmed V and J ends, which lost 3 bases and 5 bases, there was a span of 17 bases. The CDR3 coding sequence is TGTGCCACCAGCAGTGAGGGGGGTCTAGGGAACGAGCAGTACTTC. Amino acids: CATSSEGGLGNEQYF.

This clonotype was found once. CDR3 region: CAWSGDGSQPQHF. The CDR3 DNA reads as TGTGCCTGGAGTGGGGACGGGAGTCAGCCCCAGCATTTT. The rearrangement links TRBV19 to TRBJ1-5, with D possibly matching TRBD1 (5 bases). V dropped 11 bases and J dropped 6 bases, with 17 bases sitting between them. The CDR3 spans 13 residues. Germline lookup yields CDR1 LNHDA and CDR2 SQIVND (reference sequence).

This clonotype turned up a few times. Its ends do not fully match the called genes, so a read error is possible. The chain links TRBV7-2 to TRBJ2-7; 7 bases are a match to TRBD2. From germline, CDR1 is SGHTA and CDR2 FQGNSA. This CDR3 is built from 14 residues. The CDR3 DNA reads TGCGCCAGCAGCAGCGGGGACGGACCCTACGAGCAGTACTTC. This translates into CASSSGDGPYEQYF.

As for this clonotype: Possible read error: a much larger clone is one base away. The rearrangement links TRBV2 to TRBJ1-5; D not resolved. The CDR3 loop spans 14 amino acids. The germline gives CDR1 SNHLY, CDR2 FYNNEI. Between the trimmed V and J ends, which lost 3 bases and 5 bases, there was a span of 11 bases. CDR3: CASSESILDQPQHF. DNA of the CDR3: TGTGCCAGCAGTGAGTCGATTCTGGATCAGCCCCAGCATTTT. Full variable domain (remainder filled in from reference TRBV2 and TRBJ1-5): EPEVTQTPSHQVTQMGQEVILRCVPISNHLYFYWYRQILGQKVEFLVSFYNNEISEKSEIFDDQFSVERPDGSNFTLKIRSTKLEDSAMYFCASSESILDQPQHFGDGTRLSIL.

The rearrangement uses TRBV11-2 and TRBJ1-1; D ambiguous. Germline V gene lookup returns CDR1 SGHAT and CDR2 FQNNGV. CDR3 length: 15 residues. The V end was cut by 6 bases, the J end by 4 bases, with 18 bases between. The CDR3 region is CASSSEAALRTEAFF. Here the CDR3 DNA reads TGTGCCAGCAGTTCCGAGGCGGCCCTGCGCACTGAAGCTTTCTTT.

The rearrangement uses TRBV12-3 or TRBV12-4 and TRBJ2-7; D is uncertain. The length of the CDR3 is 12 residues. The ends were cut back, 2 bases at V and 8 bases at J, with 10 bases in the middle. CDR3 protein: CASSLSQPQQYF. In nucleotides, the CDR3 is TGTGCCAGCAGTTTATCTCAGCCCCAGCAGTACTTC.

The chain recombines TRBV7-6 with TRBJ2-7; D not resolved. In germline, CDR1 is SGHVS, CDR2 FNYEAQ. This CDR3 has 13 amino acids. Trimming stripped 5 bases from V and 5 bases from J, with 13 bases between. This CDR3 reads CASSQVRFHEQYF. CDR3 nucleotide sequence: TGTGCCAGCAGCCAAGTGAGGTTCCACGAGCAGTACTTC.

The V and J genes are TRBV25-1 and TRBJ1-1, with a tentative D call TRBD1 (6 bases). Per germline, CDR1 MGHDK and CDR2 SYGVNS. Trimming removed 4 bases from V and 1 base from J, with 22 bases in between. The CDR3 runs 18 residues. The CDR3 sequence: CASSARDSQGPENTEAFF. Here the CDR3 DNA reads TGTGCCAGCAGTGCTAGAGATAGCCAGGGGCCTGAGAACACTGAAGCTTTCTTT.

This clonotype showed up just a few times. The CDR3 region is CASTWGGPNQPQHF. CDR3 DNA sequence: TGTGCCAGCACCTGGGGAGGGCCCAATCAGCCCCAGCATTTT. The chain has TRBV12-3 or TRBV12-4 and TRBJ1-5; D unresolved. This CDR3 is 14 amino acids long. V was shortened by 7 bases and J by 3 bases, with 13 bases between the two germline ends.

This clonotype was detected only a few times. V gene TRBV24-1 combines with J gene TRBJ1-2; 9 bases match TRBD1. The CDR3 is 15 residues long. With V trimmed by 9 bases and J by 2 bases, 9 bases remained unmatched. Germline CDR1 KGHDR, CDR2 SFDVKD. DNA for the CDR3: TGTGCCACCCCTCCTAGGACAGGGGTCAACTATGGCTACACCTTC. The encoded protein is CATPPRTGVNYGYTF.

About this clonotype itself: A much larger clone lies one base from this, so it may be a read error. The chain is built from TRBV7-2 and TRBJ1-6; a possible D gene is TRBD1 (5 bases). This CDR3 contains 15 residues. Germline V gene sequence: CDR1 SGHTA, CDR2 FQGNSA. The CDR3: CASSLEGQGTSSLHF. For the CDR3, the DNA is TGTGCCAGCAGCTTAGAGGGGCAGGGAACTTCATCCCTCCACTTT.

The J gene is TRBJ1-6, the V gene TRBV25-1; the D gene is possibly TRBD1 (5 bases). The CDR3 covers 13 residues. V lost 11 bases to trimming and J lost 10 bases, with 18 bases between them. Germline-derived CDR1 and CDR2 are MGHDK and SYGVNS. DNA for the CDR3: TGTGCCTCGGGGCGGTTGGTAGGGTCACCCCTCCACTTT. This encodes CASGRLVGSPLHF.

The rearrangement links TRBV7-2 to TRBJ1-3; 8 bases are shared with TRBD1. The CDR3 totals 17 residues. The J segment lost 2 bases and the V segment lost 0 bases, leaving 6 bases of the junction unmatched. The V gene's germline CDR1 is SGHTA and CDR2 FQGNSA. Here the CDR3 DNA reads TGTGCCAGCAGCTTAGCATGGACAGGGTTCCCTGGAAACACCATATATTTT. Protein: CASSLAWTGFPGNTIYF.

The rearrangement joins TRBV24-1 to TRBJ1-2, with 7 bases aligning to TRBD1. The CDR3 is 13 amino acids. In germline, CDR1 is KGHDR, CDR2 SFDVKD. Trimming took 7 bases from V and 8 from J; bases not matched to a gene: 9. The CDR3 loop reads CATSQDRSIGYTF. In DNA, the CDR3 is TGTGCCACCAGCCAGGACAGGTCTATAGGCTACACCTTC.

The rearrangement joins TRBV2 to TRBJ2-6; D is unclear. The germline V gene has CDR1 SNHLY and CDR2 FYNNEI. Between the trimmed V and J ends, which lost 7 bases and 2 bases, there was a span of 12 bases. This CDR3 region has 15 residues. CDR3 sequence: CASTTDTPGANVLTF. The CDR3 bases are TGTGCCAGCACTACTGACACCCCTGGGGCCAACGTCCTGACTTTC. The whole variable domain, remainder taken from reference TRBV2 and TRBJ2-6, is EPEVTQTPSHQVTQMGQEVILRCVPISNHLYFYWYRQILGQKVEFLVSFYNNEISEKSEIFDDQFSVERPDGSNFTLKIRSTKLEDSAMYFCASTTDTPGANVLTFGAGSRLTVL.

This clonotype has at least ten counts. The chain links TRBV2 to TRBJ2-5; D is possibly TRBD2 (5 bases). Germline CDR1 is SNHLY and CDR2 is FYNNEI. This CDR3 has 11 residues. The V gene lost 1 base and the J gene lost 9 bases, with 6 bases spanning the gap. The DNA for the CDR3 is TGTGCCAGCAGTGAAGTGGAGGCCCAGTACTTC. Protein: CASSEVEAQYF.

As to this clonotype: The junction does not match germline at one end; this may be a read error. The V and J genes are TRBV7-3 and TRBJ2-2; maybe TRBD2 (6 bases). The CDR3 runs to 13 residues. In germline, CDR1 is SGHTA, CDR2 FQGTGA. CDR3 protein: CASSLSHTGGLFF. CDR3 nucleotides: TGTGCCAGCAGCTTATCCCACACCGGGGGGCTGTTTTTT.

This chain connects TRBV11-1 to TRBJ1-6, with D tentatively TRBD1 (6 bases). In germline, CDR1 is SGHAT, CDR2 FQDESV (reference sequence). There are 13 residues in the CDR3. The V gene lost 6 bases and the J gene lost 9 bases, with 12 bases spanning the gap. CDR3 sequence: CASSFEGVSPLHF. The CDR3 coding sequence is TGTGCCAGCAGTTTTGAGGGGGTTTCACCCCTCCACTTT.

This clonotype appeared many times. The chain is built from TRBV7-8 and TRBJ2-5; D is perhaps TRBD2 (6 bases). This CDR3 has 13 residues. Trimming pared 5 bases from V and 4 bases from J, leaving 11 bases between. The germline gives CDR1 SGHVS, CDR2 FQNEAQ. The CDR3 DNA reads as TGTGCCAGCAGCGCGGGGTTACGAGAGACCCAGTACTTC. This gives the protein CASSAGLRETQYF.